The 32 T cell receptor beta chains presented below share a single source sample, sequenced in a study of cytomegalovirus exposure and HLA in healthy donors. Both 60 Vbeta primers and 13 Jbeta primers went into the PCR. Sequencing used immunoSEQ multiplex PCR; TCRdb keeps in-frame clones, though not all of them. The sample table sets out approximately 120,000 clones. The sample was PBMCs. Source of these receptors: a man between 18 and 35 years old in good health and CMV-seronegative.

The chain uses TRBV29-1 and TRBJ2-5; 8 nucleotides align to TRBD1. Germline lookup yields CDR1 SQVTM and CDR2 ANQGSEA. V was clipped by 4 bases and J by 3 bases; unmatched bases: 4. The CDR3 is made up of 13 amino acids. The CDR3 reads CSVVRTGKETQYF. DNA for the CDR3: TGCAGCGTTGTCAGGACAGGGAAAGAGACCCAGTACTTC.

The chain is built from TRBV28 and TRBJ1-4; 7 positions match TRBD1. V was clipped by 1 base and J by 11 bases; unmatched bases: 7. Germline CDR1 MDHEN, CDR2 SYDVKM. The CDR3 is 14 amino acids. CDR3: CASSLSGGGGKLFF. The CDR3 nucleotides read TGTGCCAGCAGTTTATCGGGAGGGGGCGGCAAACTGTTTTTT. The entire variable domain, with the rest obtained from reference TRBV28 and TRBJ1-4, is as follows: DVKVTQSSRYLVKRTGEKVFLECVQDMDHENMFWYRQDPGLGLRLIYFSYDVKMKEKGDIPEGYSVSREKKERFSLILESASTNQTSMYLCASSLSGGGGKLFFGSGTQLSVL.

J is TRBJ2-7 and V is TRBV13, with 7 bases matching TRBD2. Germline trimming cut 5 bases from V and 6 bases from J; bases unmatched to any gene: 10. Germline-derived CDR1 and CDR2 are PRHDT and FYEKMQ (reference sequence). The CDR3 length is 14 residues. The CDR3 protein is CASSPSWGGLEQYF. Here the CDR3 DNA reads TGTGCCAGCAGCCCGTCCTGGGGAGGGCTCGAGCAGTACTTC.

This chain joins TRBV5-5 and TRBJ1-5; D is perhaps TRBD1 (5 bases). Germline V lookup: CDR1 SGHKS, CDR2 YYEKEE (reference sequence). The CDR3 covers 15 residues. Between the trimmed V and J ends, which lost 2 bases and 0 bases, there was a span of 9 bases. The CDR3: CASSLQANSNQPQHF. The CDR3 DNA is TGTGCCAGCAGCTTACAGGCTAATAGCAATCAGCCCCAGCATTTT.

This chain connects TRBV6-5 to TRBJ1-6, with D possibly TRBD1 on 5 matching bases. This CDR3 contains 15 residues. The V gene lost 6 bases and the J gene lost 8 bases, with 17 bases spanning the gap. The germline gives CDR1 MNHEY, CDR2 SVGAGI. This CDR3 reads CASSRRGVIDSPLHF. The CDR3 DNA sequence: TGTGCCAGCAGCCGACGGGGGGTGATTGATTCACCCCTCCACTTT.

This sequence joins TRBV5-1 and TRBJ2-5; 10 bases map to TRBD2. This CDR3 comprises 15 residues. V lost 5 bases and J lost 2; bases outside the gene matches: 6. Germline CDR1 and CDR2: SGHRS and YFSETQ. The CDR3 is CASSKLAGVQETQYF. The DNA of the CDR3 is TGCGCCAGCAGTAAGCTAGCGGGAGTACAAGAGACCCAGTACTTC. Complete variable domain (other parts from reference TRBV5-1 and TRBJ2-5): KAGVTQTPRYLIKTRGQQVTLSCSPISGHRSVSWYQQTPGQGLQFLFEYFSETQRNKGNFPGRFSGRQFSNSRSEMNVSTLELGDSALYLCASSKLAGVQETQYFGPGTRLLVL.

The chain has TRBV19 and TRBJ2-7, with 7 positions matching TRBD2. Germline V gene lookup returns CDR1 LNHDA and CDR2 SQIVND (reference sequence). The ends lost 6 bases at V and 2 bases at J; junction bases unmatched: 7. This CDR3 spans 14 amino acids. CDR3 protein: CASSSSGITYEQYF. Here the CDR3 DNA reads TGTGCCAGTAGCTCTAGCGGCATCACCTACGAGCAGTACTTC.

V is TRBV5-6 and J is TRBJ2-7; weak D call: TRBD1 (5 bases). The ends were cut back, 4 bases at V and 3 bases at J, with 5 bases in the middle. CDR1 SGHDT and CDR2 YYEEEE come from the germline V gene. This CDR3 has 11 residues. As DNA, the CDR3 is TGTGCCAGCAGCGGACACTACGAGCAGTACTTC. This encodes CASSGHYEQYF.

The gene calls are TRBV29-1 and TRBJ2-4, with D possibly TRBD2 on 7 matching bases. The CDR3 is made up of 12 amino acids. CDR1 and CDR2 (germline): SQVTM, ANQGSEA. The V end was cut by 3 bases, the J end by 6 bases, with 9 bases between. The CDR3: CSVEGGRNIQYF. DNA of the CDR3: TGCAGCGTTGAGGGGGGGCGAAACATTCAGTACTTC.

The rearrangement uses TRBV9 and TRBJ2-2, with TRBD2 matching 7 bases. The germline V gene has CDR1 SGDLS and CDR2 YYNGEE. CDR3 length equals 14 residues. The junction had 2 bases not matched to a gene; V was cut back by 0 bases and J by 6 bases. In DNA, the CDR3 is TGTGCCAGCAGCGTAGACCGGGGGGCCGGGGAGCTGTTTTTT. Translation gives CASSVDRGAGELFF.

This CDR3 is CASFLGTPGELFF. For the CDR3, the DNA is TGCGCCAGCTTTTTGGGCACACCGGGGGAGCTGTTTTTT. This chain uses TRBV5-1 with TRBJ2-2; no clear D gene. The CDR3 consists of 13 residues. Per germline, CDR1 SGHRS and CDR2 YFSETQ. V lost 7 bases, J lost 8 bases, and 15 bases lay in between.

The rearrangement joins TRBV30 to TRBJ1-1; weak D call: TRBD1 (6 bases). This CDR3 is 16 amino acids long. Germline V gene data show CDR1 as GTSNPN and CDR2 as SVGIG (reference sequence). V was cut by 5 bases and J by 2 bases, with 21 bases left in between. The CDR3 here is CAWSLLAGRGNTEAFF. CDR3 in DNA: TGTGCCTGGTCTCTTTTAGCGGGCAGGGGAAACACTGAAGCTTTCTTT.

The V gene is TRBV28, the J gene TRBJ2-7, with 8 bases that match TRBD2. V was pared by 4 bases and J by 4 bases, with 9 bases of the junction left unmatched. The CDR3 runs 15 residues. Germline loops: CDR1 MDHEN, CDR2 SYDVKM. The CDR3 reads CASSSQRGLNYEQYF. CDR3 coding DNA: TGTGCCAGCAGTTCTCAGCGGGGGTTGAATTACGAGCAGTACTTC.

The chain uses TRBV6-1 and TRBJ1-4, with a tentative D call TRBD1 (6 bases). The length of the CDR3 is 13 residues. The germline CDR1 and CDR2 sequences are MNHNS and SASEGT. Trimming shortened V by 1 base and J by 13 bases, and 13 bases separated the two germline ends. For the CDR3, the DNA is TGTGCCAGCAGTGAAGTCCAGGGGTCCTTACTGTTTTTT. Its protein product is CASSEVQGSLLFF.

The rearrangement uses TRBV18 and TRBJ2-5; the D gene is possibly TRBD1 (6 bases). The CDR3 covers 15 residues. Germline V lookup: CDR1 KGHSH, CDR2 LQKENI. V lost 3 bases and J 1 base, leaving 12 bases between the germline ends. DNA for the CDR3: TGTGCCAGCTCACCCCTCGGGACACCCCAAGAGACCCAGTACTTC. As protein: CASSPLGTPQETQYF.

The rearrangement links TRBV6-5 to TRBJ2-3, with 10 bases identical to TRBD2. J lost 7 bases, V lost 2 bases, and 9 bases had no gene match. The CDR3 loop spans 16 amino acids. Germline loops: CDR1 MNHEY, CDR2 SVGAGI. The DNA of the CDR3 is TGTGCCAGCAGTTACACGCTAGCGGGGGCCGGATATACGCAGTATTTT. Its translation is CASSYTLAGAGYTQYF.

The J gene is TRBJ2-7, the V gene TRBV2, with 12 bases that match TRBD2. CDR1 and CDR2 (germline): SNHLY, FYNNEI. This CDR3 has 13 residues. With 6 bases clipped from V and 3 bases from J, the junction kept 0 bases outside the gene matches. The CDR3 protein is CASRTSGSYEQYF. CDR3 in DNA: TGTGCCAGCAGGACTAGCGGGAGCTACGAGCAGTACTTC. The entire variable domain, with the rest obtained from reference TRBV2 and TRBJ2-7, is as follows: EPEVTQTPSHQVTQMGQEVILRCVPISNHLYFYWYRQILGQKVEFLVSFYNNEISEKSEIFDDQFSVERPDGSNFTLKIRSTKLEDSAMYFCASRTSGSYEQYFGPGTRLTVT.

This chain joins TRBV7-9 and TRBJ1-1, with 8 bases that match TRBD1. The CDR3 runs 15 residues. V gave up 5 bases and J gave up 1 base; unmatched junction bases: 6. Germline V gives CDR1 SEHNR, CDR2 FQNEAQ (reference sequence). The CDR3 DNA is TGTGCCAGCAGCCCCGGACAGGGACCGAACACTGAAGCTTTCTTT. Translating gives CASSPGQGPNTEAFF. The entire variable domain, with the rest obtained from reference TRBV7-9 and TRBJ1-1, is as follows: DTGVSQNPRHKITKRGQNVTFRCDPISEHNRLYWYRQTLGQGPEFLTYFQNEAQLEKSRLLSDRFSAERPKGSFSTLEIQRTEQGDSAMYLCASSPGQGPNTEAFFGQGTRLTVV.

The chain carries TRBV6-4 and TRBJ1-2; D is unresolved. The V end lost 2 bases, the J end lost 8 bases, and 15 bases lay between the germline ends. The CDR3 totals 14 residues. CDR1 and CDR2 from the germline V gene are MRHNA and SNTAGT. Here the CDR3 DNA reads TGTGCCAGCAGTGACCTTGGAGGCCTCTCGGGCTACACCTTC. Its protein product is CASSDLGGLSGYTF.

The gene calls are TRBV10-3 and TRBJ1-1; D is undetermined. This CDR3 comprises 15 residues. V was shortened by 1 base and J by 4 bases, with 13 bases between the two germline ends. Germline lookup yields CDR1 ENHRY and CDR2 SYGVKD. For the CDR3, the DNA is TGTGCCATCAGTGAGTTTACAGAGAGACCCACTGAAGCTTTCTTT. It specifies CAISEFTERPTEAFF.

This chain joins TRBV10-2 and TRBJ2-2; possibly TRBD2 for D (5 bases). The CDR3 consists of 14 residues. Trimming took off 1 base at V and 5 bases at J, with 8 bases between the two ends. The germline CDR1 and CDR2 sequences are WSHSY and SAAADI. The CDR3 protein is CASSEFGETGELFF. CDR3 in DNA: TGCGCCAGCAGTGAGTTTGGGGAGACCGGGGAGCTGTTTTTT.

V and J are TRBV30 and TRBJ2-7; a weak D match, TRBD1 (5 bases). Between the trimmed V and J ends, which lost 0 bases and 4 bases, there was a span of 19 bases. Germline-derived CDR1 and CDR2 are GTSNPN and SVGIG (reference sequence). The CDR3 totals 16 residues. The CDR3 region is CAWSVPRPLQGYEQYF. In DNA form, the CDR3 reads TGTGCCTGGAGTGTCCCACGTCCTCTCCAGGGTTACGAGCAGTACTTC. Drawing the rest from reference TRBV30 and TRBJ2-7, the complete variable domain is SQTIHQWPATLVQPVGSPLSLECTVEGTSNPNLYWYRQAAGRGLQLLFYSVGIGQISSEVPQNLSASRPQDRQFILSSKKLLLSDSGFYLCAWSVPRPLQGYEQYFGPGTRLTVT.

The J gene is TRBJ2-1, the V gene TRBV9, with 12 positions matching TRBD2. V lost 10 bases and J lost 6; bases outside the gene matches: 14. The CDR3 loop spans 16 amino acids. CDR1 is SGDLS and CDR2 is YYNGEE in the germline V gene. CDR3 in amino acids: CAVQDLAGGPGNEQFF. CDR3 nucleotides: TGTGCCGTTCAGGACCTAGCGGGAGGGCCGGGCAATGAGCAGTTCTTC.

This chain links TRBV18 with TRBJ2-5; TRBD2 aligns across 8 bases. CDR3 length equals 14 residues. Germline-derived CDR1 and CDR2 are KGHSH and LQKENI. Trimming cost V 5 bases and J 2 bases; bases outside gene matches: 4. CDR3 nucleotide sequence: TGTGCCAGCTCATTAAGCGGGAGACAAGAGACCCAGTACTTC. Residues: CASSLSGRQETQYF.

CDR3 sequence reads: CASNRRDRESHGYTF. CDR3 DNA sequence: TGTGCCAGCAATCGCCGAGACAGGGAGTCTCATGGCTACACCTTC. This rearrangement joins TRBV2 to TRBJ1-2; 7 bases align to TRBD1. Germline CDR1 SNHLY, CDR2 FYNNEI. This CDR3 spans 15 amino acids. J was trimmed by 6 bases and V by 7 bases; bases with no gene match: 14.

This rearrangement joins TRBV6-5 to TRBJ1-1; 8 bases line up with TRBD1. The V gene's germline CDR1 is MNHEY and CDR2 SVGAGI. The J segment lost 4 bases and the V segment lost 0 bases, leaving 4 bases of the junction unmatched. The CDR3 spans 15 residues. The CDR3, as DNA: TGTGCCAGCAGTTACTCTACTACAGGGGGCACTGAAGCTTTCTTT. Translating gives CASSYSTTGGTEAFF.

V usage is TRBV2 and J usage is TRBJ2-4; 7 bases agree with TRBD2. V lost 5 bases to trimming and J lost 3 bases; unmatched junction nucleotides: 16. This CDR3 is 18 amino acids long. Germline V gives CDR1 SNHLY, CDR2 FYNNEI. In DNA, the CDR3 is TGTGCCAGCAGTCGAAGGTTGGCGGGGGAATTGGTCAAAAACATTCAGTACTTC. Its translation: CASSRRLAGELVKNIQYF.

The CDR3 region has the DNA TGCGCCAGCAGCCAACACAGGGGAGGCCAAGAGACCCAGTACTTC. It yields the protein CASSQHRGGQETQYF. This sequence joins TRBV10-2 and TRBJ2-5; a weak D match, TRBD1 (7 bases). Germline V gene data show CDR1 as WSHSY and CDR2 as SAAADI. V lost 6 bases, J lost 1 base, and 15 bases lay in between. This CDR3 comprises 15 residues.

This rearrangement joins TRBV5-6 to TRBJ1-2; D is ambiguous. The CDR3 loop spans 15 amino acids. The germline CDR1 and CDR2 sequences are SGHDT and YYEEEE. Trimming pared 0 bases from V and 0 bases from J, leaving 9 bases between. CDR3 loop: CASSLGNRANYGYTF. In DNA, the CDR3 is TGTGCCAGCAGCTTGGGGAACAGAGCTAACTATGGCTACACCTTC. The full variable domain, in which reference TRBV5-6 and TRBJ1-2 provide the parts outside the CDR3, is DAGVTQSPTHLIKTRGQQVTLRCSPKSGHDTVSWYQQALGQGPQFIFQYYEEEERQRGNFPDRFSGHQFPNYSSELNVNALLLGDSALYLCASSLGNRANYGYTFGSGTRLTVV.

The CDR3 DNA sequence: TGTGCCAGCAGCTTGGCAGGGTTCGAGCAGTACTTC. Translation: CASSLAGFEQYF. The chain links TRBV5-4 to TRBJ2-7; TRBD1 is a possible D gene (5 bases). Germline CDR1 SGHNT, CDR2 YYREEE (reference sequence). This CDR3 comprises 12 residues. V shed 0 bases and J shed 6 bases, with 7 bases lying between them. Full variable domain (outside the CDR3, taken from reference TRBV5-4 and TRBJ2-7): ETGVTQSPTHLIKTRGQQVTLRCSSQSGHNTVSWYQQALGQGPQFIFQYYREEENGRGNFPPRFSGLQFPNYSSELNVNALELDDSALYLCASSLAGFEQYFGPGTRLTVT.

The chain employs TRBV15 and TRBJ1-4; D unclear. Trimming removed 5 bases at V and 8 bases at J, with 15 bases between. CDR3 length: 14 amino acids. Germline CDR1 reads LNHNV; CDR2 reads YYDKDF (reference sequence). The CDR3 sequence: CATSERGWEEKLFF. The CDR3 DNA follows: TGTGCCACCAGCGAGCGGGGTTGGGAAGAAAAACTGTTTTTT.

The chain recombines TRBV7-9 with TRBJ1-5; 11 positions agree with TRBD1. CDR1 and CDR2 (germline): SEHNR, FQNEAQ (reference sequence). The CDR3 contains 16 residues. Trimming cost V 1 base and J 6 bases; bases outside gene matches: 5. The CDR3 is CASSLVGTGGPQPQHF. In nucleotides, the CDR3 is TGTGCCAGCAGCTTAGTTGGGACAGGGGGGCCTCAGCCCCAGCATTTT. Using reference TRBV7-9 and TRBJ1-5 for the parts outside the CDR3, the full variable domain is DTGVSQNPRHKITKRGQNVTFRCDPISEHNRLYWYRQTLGQGPEFLTYFQNEAQLEKSRLLSDRFSAERPKGSFSTLEIQRTEQGDSAMYLCASSLVGTGGPQPQHFGDGTRLSIL.